Listed here are 9 T cell receptor beta chains from one sample, sequenced in a study of blood T cell repertoires in COVID-19. Clones were sequenced by immunoSEQ multiplex PCR, and TCRdb holds only the in-frame ones, with some missing. The sample carries 200,000 to 250,000 clones, roughly 88% recorded once. The sequenced sample was peripheral blood. These receptors came from a woman in her 40s who had recovered from COVID-19.

This chain joins TRBV6-5 and TRBJ2-7; maybe TRBD2 (6 bases). V was pared by 8 bases and J by 9 bases, with 23 bases between. The germline V gene has CDR1 MNHEY and CDR2 SVGAGI. The CDR3 loop spans 14 amino acids. CDR3 region: CASGEAGHVVGQYF. Here the CDR3 DNA reads TGTGCCAGCGGGGAGGCAGGCCATGTGGTCGGGCAGTACTTC.

V gene TRBV6-1 combines with J gene TRBJ2-7, with 7 bases lining up with TRBD1. CDR1 is MNHNS, CDR2 SASEGT, per germline. Unmatched junction bases numbered 9, after V lost 3 bases and J lost 4 bases. The CDR3 runs to 15 residues. The CDR3 sequence is CASSEVFGQAYEQYF. The CDR3 DNA is TGTGCCAGCAGTGAGGTATTTGGACAGGCTTACGAGCAGTACTTC.

J is TRBJ1-2 and V is TRBV5-1; D is undetermined. V was pared by 3 bases and J by 5 bases, with 8 bases between. CDR1 is SGHRS and CDR2 is YFSETQ in the germline V gene. The CDR3 is 12 amino acids. The CDR3 sequence is CASSSELYGYTF. CDR3 DNA: TGCGCCAGCAGCTCGGAACTATATGGCTACACCTTC.

V usage is TRBV23-1 and J usage is TRBJ1-6, with D hard to call. TRBV23-1 is an open reading frame whose function is uncertain. Trimming pared 10 bases from V and 3 bases from J, leaving 13 bases between. CDR3 length: 14 residues. CDR3 nucleotides: TGCGCCATCTCGTGTCCACACTATAATTCACCCCTCCACTTT. It specifies CAISCPHYNSPLHF.

This clone was found a few times. This rearrangement joins TRBV2 to TRBJ1-2; 8 nucleotides agree with TRBD1. The CDR3 has 17 amino acids. Losses at the gene ends were 4 bases for V and 2 bases for J; bases not matched to a gene: 12. Germline-derived CDR1 and CDR2 are SNHLY and FYNNEI. Written as DNA, the CDR3 is TGTGCCAGCAGTGGTCCAGGGGGCTTCACGGGGAACTATGGCTACACCTTC. It codes for CASSGPGGFTGNYGYTF.

V is TRBV15 and J is TRBJ2-3; the D gene is possibly TRBD2 (5 bases). This CDR3 has 18 amino acids. The germline gives CDR1 LNHNV, CDR2 YYDKDF (reference sequence). V was trimmed by 0 bases and J by 7 bases, leaving 23 bases between them. CDR3 in amino acids: CATSRDKLGSLAPYTQYF. Here the CDR3 DNA reads TGTGCCACCAGCAGAGATAAATTGGGGAGCCTCGCACCATATACGCAGTATTTT. Together with reference TRBV15 and TRBJ2-3, the CDR3 gives the full variable domain: DAMVIQNPRYQVTQFGKPVTLSCSQTLNHNVMYWYQQKSSQAPKLLFHYYDKDFNNEADTPDNFQSRRPNTSFCFLDIRSPGLGDTAMYLCATSRDKLGSLAPYTQYFGPGTRLTVL.

A single count supports this clone. The chain carries TRBV2 and TRBJ1-5, with TRBD1 as a possible D gene (5 bases). Trimming took 4 bases from V and 0 from J, leaving 7 bases between them. This CDR3 contains 14 residues. The germline V gene has CDR1 SNHLY and CDR2 FYNNEI. This CDR3 is CASSAQDSNQPQHF. For the CDR3, the DNA is TGTGCCAGCAGTGCACAGGATAGCAATCAGCCCCAGCATTTT.

The rearrangement uses TRBV30 and TRBJ2-3; 7 bases agree with TRBD2. Trimming took 2 bases from V and 6 from J; bases not matched to a gene: 5. Germline lookup yields CDR1 GTSNPN and CDR2 SVGIG (reference sequence). The CDR3 has 13 amino acids. Written as DNA, the CDR3 is TGTGCCTGGAGTCCGGGGGGAAGGGATACGCAGTATTTT. Its protein is CAWSPGGRDTQYF.

Here the CDR3 DNA reads TGTGCCAGCATAAGGACAGGGCTCGCAGATACGCAGTATTTT. Its protein is CASIRTGLADTQYF. The V and J genes are TRBV2 and TRBJ2-3; TRBD1 agrees at 8 bases. J lost 4 bases, V lost 7 bases, and 7 bases had no gene match. Looked up from germline, CDR1 is SNHLY and CDR2 is FYNNEI. The CDR3 is 14 residues long.